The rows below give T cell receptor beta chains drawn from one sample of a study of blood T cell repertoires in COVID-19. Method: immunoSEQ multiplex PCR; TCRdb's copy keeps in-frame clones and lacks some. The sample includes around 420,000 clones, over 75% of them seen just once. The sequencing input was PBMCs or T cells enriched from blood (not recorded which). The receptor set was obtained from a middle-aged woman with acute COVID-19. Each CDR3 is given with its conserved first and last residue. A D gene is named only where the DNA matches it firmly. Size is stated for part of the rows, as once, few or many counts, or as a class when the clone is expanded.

TGTGCCAGCAGCTTAATAGACAGGGCCTACGAGCAGTACTTC CASSLIDRAYEQYF 14 TRBV5-6 TRBD1 once TRBJ2-7
TGTGCCAGCAGTGCTTTGGGCAGGCGTTCTGGAAACACCATATATTTT CASSALGRRSGNTIYF 16 TRBV2 - - TRBJ1-3
TGTGCCAGCAGCCAAGATCGGGCGGGGGTCGGAAACACCATATATTTT CASSQDRAGVGNTIYF 16 TRBV3-1/TRBV3-2 - - TRBJ1-3
TGTGCCAGCAGCGGCACAATGAAAGGAAACACCATATATTTT CASSGTMKGNTIYF 14 TRBV7-9 - - TRBJ1-3
TGTGCCAGCAGAGAGACAGGGGGCGGCTACACCTTC CASRETGGGYTF 12 TRBV2 TRBD1 - TRBJ1-2
TGTGCCAGCTCAACGTCGACAGGGGGGACTGAAGCTTTCTTT CASSTSTGGTEAFF 14 TRBV18 TRBD1 - TRBJ1-1
TGTGCCATCAGTGGGGGGCGGGGAGGGGATGATACGCAGTATTTT CAISGGRGGDDTQYF 15 TRBV10-3 - - TRBJ2-3
TGTGCCAGCAGCTTGTCTGCCGGGACTCTCGGTCAGCCCCAGCATTTT CASSLSAGTLGQPQHF 16 TRBV5-5 - few TRBJ1-5
TGTGCCAGCAGCCAAATCCTTGCGCATGGCTACACCTTC CASSQILAHGYTF 13 TRBV3-1/TRBV3-2 - - TRBJ1-2
TGCGCCAGCAGCCAGCAGGGGGATACTGAAGCTTTCTTT CASSQQGDTEAFF 13 TRBV5-1 TRBD1 few TRBJ1-1
TGTGCCAGCAACCCGGGGGGAAAACTGTTTTTT CASNPGGKLFF 11 TRBV25-1 - - TRBJ1-4
TGTGCCAGCAGTGGACTAGCGGTGGAGCCGTTCTTC CASSGLAVEPFF 12 TRBV2 TRBD2 - TRBJ2-1
TGTGCCACCAGTGGGAGGGTCGCTGGAAACACCATATATTTT CATSGRVAGNTIYF 14 TRBV24-1 - - TRBJ1-3
TGTGCCTGGAGTAGGGGGAGGGATCAGCCCCAGCATTTT CAWSRGRDQPQHF 13 TRBV30 - - TRBJ1-5
TGCGCCAGCAGCTCGACAGGGGGCGTCACTGAAGCTTTCTTT CASSSTGGVTEAFF 14 TRBV5-1 TRBD1 - TRBJ1-1
TGTGCCAGCAAACCCGGCAGGGCTGGGGCCAACGTCCTGACTTTC CASKPGRAGANVLTF 15 TRBV6-5 - - TRBJ2-6
TGTGCCAGCAGCGTGACAGGGAACACTGAAGCTTTCTTT CASSVTGNTEAFF 13 TRBV9 - - TRBJ1-1
TGTGCCAGCAGCCAGAGTTATCGACAGGGGTCAGATACGCAGTATTTT CASSQSYRQGSDTQYF 16 TRBV4-2 TRBD1 - TRBJ2-3
TGCGCCAGCAGCTTGGGGCGGGGGGCCTACAATGAGCAGTTCTTC CASSLGRGAYNEQFF 15 TRBV5-1 TRBD2 once TRBJ2-1
TGTGCCAGTAGTATCGGGACAGGCAATCAGCCCCAGCATTTT CASSIGTGNQPQHF 14 TRBV19 TRBD1 - TRBJ1-5
TGTGCCAGCAGCTCAGGGGGCTACTATGGCTACACCTTC CASSSGGYYGYTF 13 TRBV6-5 TRBD1 - TRBJ1-2
TGCAGCGTTGACGGGACAGCCTATGGCTACACCTTC CSVDGTAYGYTF 12 TRBV29-1 TRBD1 - TRBJ1-2
TGTGCCAGCAGCTCAACACCCCCGGGACTCAGCTTCAATGAGCAGTTCTTC CASSSTPPGLSFNEQFF 17 TRBV7-8 - - TRBJ2-1
TGCGCCAGCAGCCAACCCCAGGGACATACGGAAAAACTGTTTTTT CASSQPQGHTEKLFF 15 TRBV4-1 - - TRBJ1-4
TGCGCCAGCAGCTCCCCGGGACAGACCTATGGCTACACCTTC CASSSPGQTYGYTF 14 TRBV5-1 TRBD1 - TRBJ1-2
TGCGCCAGCAGCCAAGATGGGGGACAGGGCCCAAACTATGGCTACACCTTC CASSQDGGQGPNYGYTF 17 TRBV4-1 TRBD1 - TRBJ1-2
TGTGCCAGCAAGGTTGGGACATTGAACACTGAAGCTTTCTTT CASKVGTLNTEAFF 14 TRBV2 - - TRBJ1-1
TGTGCCAGCAGCTTAGGCTTGCGGGGGTTTGGAGATACGCAGTATTTT CASSLGLRGFGDTQYF 16 TRBV11-2 TRBD2 - TRBJ2-3
TGCAGCGTTCTGGGACAGGCGAACACTGAAGCTTTCTTT CSVLGQANTEAFF 13 TRBV29-1 TRBD1 - TRBJ1-1
TGTGCCAGCTTCAGTATGATCGGGGAGCTGTTTTTT CASFSMIGELFF 12 TRBV12-3/TRBV12-4 - - TRBJ2-2
TGTGCCAGTAGTATTCAAGGGACAGGATATTCACCCCTCCACTTT CASSIQGTGYSPLHF 15 TRBV19 TRBD1 few TRBJ1-6
TGTGCCACCAGCAGAGACCGACAGGGGGCTTCACCCCTCCACTTT CATSRDRQGASPLHF 15 TRBV15 TRBD1 many TRBJ1-6
TGCGCCAGCAGTTCTAGTAATTACGAGCAGTACTTC CASSSSNYEQYF 12 TRBV5-1 - - TRBJ2-7
TGCGCCAGCAGCGCGGACGGGGTAGGTGGCTACACCTTC CASSADGVGGYTF 13 TRBV5-1 - - TRBJ1-2
TGTGCCAGCAGCCAAGATTTAGATCTGCCCCAGCATTTT CASSQDLDLPQHF 13 TRBV14 - - TRBJ1-5
TGTGCCACCAGCGAGCCGGGACTAGCAGGAGATACGCAGTATTTT CATSEPGLAGDTQYF 15 TRBV15 TRBD2 - TRBJ2-3
TGTGCCAGCTCACCAATCGGCGGGGGGCTGAACACCGGGGAGCTGTTTTTT CASSPIGGGLNTGELFF 17 TRBV18 TRBD2 - TRBJ2-2
TGTGCCAGCAGCCCCGTCAGGGATCAGCCCCAGCATTTT CASSPVRDQPQHF 13 TRBV12-3/TRBV12-4 - - TRBJ1-5
TGTGCCAGCAGCCAGACAGGATACGAGCAGTACTTC CASSQTGYEQYF 12 TRBV3-1/TRBV3-2 - - TRBJ2-7
TGTGCCAGTAGCAGAAATGGGGGGTCCTACAATGAGCAGTTCTTC CASSRNGGSYNEQFF 15 TRBV19 - - TRBJ2-1
TGTGCCAGCAGCTTAGCACTAGGCGAGCAGTACTTC CASSLALGEQYF 12 TRBV7-6 - - TRBJ2-7
TGTGCCAGCAGCGTCCGGGACAGACCTACTTACGAGCAGTACTTC CASSVRDRPTYEQYF 15 TRBV9 TRBD1 - TRBJ2-7
TGCGCCAGCAGCCAAGAGCGGAGCGGGACCTACGAGCAGTACTTC CASSQERSGTYEQYF 15 TRBV4-1 TRBD2 - TRBJ2-7
TGTGCCAGCGGGACAGGGGTAGGTGAGCAGTTCTTC CASGTGVGEQFF 12 TRBV2 TRBD1 - TRBJ2-1
TGCAGCGTTTCCGGGATTTCTGGTGGGGCCAAAAACATTCAGTACTTC CSVSGISGGAKNIQYF 16 TRBV29-1 - - TRBJ2-4